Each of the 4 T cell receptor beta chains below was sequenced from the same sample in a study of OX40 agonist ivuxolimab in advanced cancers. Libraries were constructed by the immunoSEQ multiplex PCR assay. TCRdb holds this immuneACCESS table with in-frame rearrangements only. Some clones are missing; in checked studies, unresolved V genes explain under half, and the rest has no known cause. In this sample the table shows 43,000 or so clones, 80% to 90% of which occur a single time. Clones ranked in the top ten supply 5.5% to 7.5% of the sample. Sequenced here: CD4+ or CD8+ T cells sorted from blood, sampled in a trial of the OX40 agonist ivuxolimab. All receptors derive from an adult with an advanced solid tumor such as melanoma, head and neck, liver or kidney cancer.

CDR3 residues: CASSTDRQGAGKTQYF. The CDR3 nucleotides are TGTGCCAGTAGTACGGACCGTCAGGGGGCCGGCAAGACCCAGTACTTC. The chain couples TRBV19 to TRBJ2-5, with 8 positions matching TRBD1. The ends lost 4 bases at V and 6 bases at J; junction bases unmatched: 13. This CDR3 comprises 16 residues. The V gene's germline CDR1 is LNHDA and CDR2 SQIVND (reference sequence).

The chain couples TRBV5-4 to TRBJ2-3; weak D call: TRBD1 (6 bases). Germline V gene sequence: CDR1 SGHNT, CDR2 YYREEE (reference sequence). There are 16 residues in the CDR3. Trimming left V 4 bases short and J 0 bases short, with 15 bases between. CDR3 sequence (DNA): TGTGCCAGCAGCCCCCAGGGGAGAGAGAGCACAGATACGCAGTATTTT. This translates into CASSPQGRESTDTQYF.

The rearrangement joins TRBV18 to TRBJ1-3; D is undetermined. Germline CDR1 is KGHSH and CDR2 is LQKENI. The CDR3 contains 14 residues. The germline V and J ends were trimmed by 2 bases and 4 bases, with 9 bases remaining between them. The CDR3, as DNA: TGTGCCAGCTCACCAAACTCGCTGGGAAACACCATATATTTT. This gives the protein CASSPNSLGNTIYF.

CDR3 sequence: CAWSARNNSPLHF. The CDR3 coding sequence is TGTGCCTGGAGTGCAAGAAATAATTCACCCCTCCACTTT. This chain links TRBV30 with TRBJ1-6; D unresolved. Germline V gene lookup returns CDR1 GTSNPN and CDR2 SVGIG (reference sequence). The length of the CDR3 is 13 residues. Trimming pared 1 base from V and 5 bases from J, leaving 6 bases between.